Shown below are 5 T cell receptor beta chains from a single sample sequenced in a study of CD8 T cells in Susac syndrome. Reverse transcription of 0.5 to 1 ug RNA was performed with random hexamers. TCRdb redid the calling of the immunoSEQ multiplex PCR reads with MiXCR, one entry per CDR3 protein. This sample has about 100,000 distinct CDR3 sequences, with roughly 96% found just once. Input material: CD8+ T cells from PBMCs. These receptors came from a human donor with Susac syndrome.

The CDR3 protein is CASSQTGQSGYTF. Written as DNA, the CDR3 is TGTGCCAGCAGCCAAACCGGACAGTCCGGCTACACCTTC. This rearrangement joins TRBV3-1 to TRBJ1-2, with TRBD1 as a possible D gene (6 bases). The CDR3 is 13 amino acids. Germline loops: CDR1 LGHDT, CDR2 YNNKEL (reference sequence). V was pared by 2 bases and J by 8 bases, with 12 bases between.

The rearrangement uses TRBV6-2 or TRBV6-3 and TRBJ2-3; TRBD2 aligns across 7 bases. Germline V gives CDR1 MNHEY, CDR2 SVGEGT. With V trimmed by 2 bases and J by 0 bases, 5 bases remained unmatched. This CDR3 comprises 16 residues. The CDR3 DNA reads TGTGCCAGCAGTTACCGAAGCGGGGAAAGCACAGATACGCAGTATTTT. Translated: CASSYRSGESTDTQYF.

The J gene is TRBJ2-5, the V gene TRBV20-1, with TRBD2 matching 8 bases. The CDR3 spans 14 residues. V lost 1 base to trimming and J lost 5 bases; unmatched junction nucleotides: 6. Looked up from germline, CDR1 is DFQATT and CDR2 is SNEGSKA (reference sequence). The CDR3 loop is CSARVGGGQETQYF. The CDR3, as DNA: TGCAGTGCTAGAGTCGGGGGGGGGCAGGAGACCCAGTACTTC.

The chain employs TRBV4-1 and TRBJ2-7, with D uncertain. The CDR3 has 15 amino acids. V was pared by 2 bases and J by 1 base, with 12 bases between. Germline V gene data show CDR1 as MGHRA and CDR2 as YSYEKL. The CDR3 loop is CASSQTPFASYEQYF. Written as DNA, the CDR3 is TGCGCCAGCAGCCAAACCCCTTTTGCGTCCTACGAGCAGTACTTC.

The rearrangement links TRBV25-1 to TRBJ2-2, with D tentatively TRBD1 (5 bases). V was shortened by 6 bases and J by 6 bases, with 14 bases between the two germline ends. Germline CDR1 MGHDK, CDR2 SYGVNS. This CDR3 region has 14 residues. CDR3 DNA sequence: TGTGCCAGCAGCCCCTCGACAGTACCCGGGGAGCTGTTTTTT. Translated, it gives CASSPSTVPGELFF.